This T cell receptor (beta chain) was captured in a study of T cells in Graves' hyperthyroidism and ophthalmopathy. Unmatched junction bases numbered 13, after V lost 8 bases and J lost 13 bases. This CDR3 region has 12 residues. Patients with uncontrolled infections, other autoimmune diseases, pregnancy or lactation were excluded. Clinical symptoms, serum thyroxine, TRAb, thyroid ultrasound and orbital computed tomography informed diagnoses. Amplified regions were TCR beta CDR3 sequences from RNA transcripts. HTBI primers drove first-round RT-PCR of the TCR CDR3. TCRdb fed the multiplex PCR reads into MiXCR, producing one record per CDR3 protein. The data contain roughly 570,000 distinct CDR3 sequences, about half of them singletons.

This chain links TRBV12-3 or TRBV12-4 with TRBJ1-2; 7 bases are shared with TRBD1. This TCR was recovered from an adult woman with Graves' disease, either hyperthyroidism or ophthalmopathy (not recorded which). Sequencing input: peripheral blood or thyroid tissue (not recorded which). The CDR3 DNA sequence: TGTGCCAGCGCCACCCAGGGGGATCAGTGCACCTTC. This codes for CASATQGDQCTF.